These 9 T cell receptor beta chains came from one sample sequenced in a study of CD8+ T cells in alopecia areata. RNA extraction and reverse transcription yielded cDNA as sequencing template. The data were produced by immunoSEQ multiplex PCR, yet TCRdb's version contains in-frame clones alone and is incomplete. The sample includes roughly 210,000 clones, approximately 40% of them seen just once. Treatment noted: oral pan-JAK inhibitor, 5-10 mg twice daily. The sample consisted of CD4+ T cells sorted from blood, taken around week 36, from a patient treated with tofacitinib. The source of these receptors is a human donor with alopecia areata.

The table lists this clone with a few counts. CDR3 nucleotide sequence: TGCGCCAGCAGCCAAGAAGGGGACTCACTACGCACGAATGAGCAGTTCTTC. Translation: CASSQEGDSLRTNEQFF. This rearrangement joins TRBV4-1 to TRBJ2-1, with D possibly being TRBD2 (6 bases). The CDR3 runs 17 residues. Germline values: CDR1 MGHRA, CDR2 YSYEKL. The V end was cut by 0 bases, the J end by 7 bases, with 19 bases between.

The gene calls are TRBV30 and TRBJ1-2; a possible D gene is TRBD1 (6 bases). V was shortened by 2 bases and J by 3 bases, with 10 bases between the two germline ends. This CDR3 region has 13 residues. The V gene's germline CDR1 is GTSNPN and CDR2 SVGIG (reference sequence). The CDR3 loop reads CAWSQGGYYGYTF. DNA for the CDR3: TGTGCCTGGAGTCAAGGGGGGTACTATGGCTACACCTTC. The full variable domain, completed using reference TRBV30 and TRBJ1-2, is SQTIHQWPATLVQPVGSPLSLECTVEGTSNPNLYWYRQAAGRGLQLLFYSVGIGQISSEVPQNLSASRPQDRQFILSSKKLLLSDSGFYLCAWSQGGYYGYTFGSGTRLTVV.

The chain is built from TRBV7-2 and TRBJ1-2; D call uncertain. The CDR3 is made up of 14 amino acids. Trimming cost V 4 bases and J 7 bases, with 16 bases left between them. Germline values: CDR1 SGHTA, CDR2 FQGNSA. The chain's CDR3 is CASSSPNARGGYTF. The CDR3 DNA follows: TGTGCCAGCAGCTCCCCAAACGCCCGGGGTGGCTACACCTTC.

The chain combines TRBV4-3 with TRBJ2-1, with 10 positions matching TRBD2. The CDR3 is 16 amino acids. Germline V gene sequence: CDR1 LGHNA, CDR2 YSLEER. V was pared by 1 base and J by 5 bases, with 5 bases of the junction left unmatched. CDR3 bases: TGCGCCAGCAGCCAAGCGGGACTAGCGCCCGACAATGAGCAGTTCTTC. It translates to CASSQAGLAPDNEQFF.

The CDR3 sequence is CAIRRDRSSSDTQYF. CDR3 coding DNA: TGTGCCATCAGGAGGGACCGGTCTAGCTCAGATACGCAGTATTTT. The V and J genes are TRBV10-3 and TRBJ2-3; either TRBD1 or TRBD2 may fit D (5 bases each). V was trimmed by 6 bases and J by 4 bases, leaving 17 bases between them. This CDR3 comprises 15 residues. Germline loops: CDR1 ENHRY, CDR2 SYGVKD.

This clone was detected a few times. J is TRBJ1-2 and V is TRBV5-1, with D unresolved. The CDR3 covers 15 residues. Trimming removed 1 base from V and 4 bases from J, with 14 bases in between. Germline CDR1 is SGHRS and CDR2 is YFSETQ. Here the CDR3 reads CASSLSVSELYGYTF. The DNA for the CDR3 is TGCGCCAGCAGCTTGTCGGTCAGCGAACTCTATGGCTACACCTTC.

The chain joins TRBV4-3 to TRBJ1-2; 7 nucleotides match TRBD1. Germline lookup yields CDR1 LGHNA and CDR2 YSLEER. The CDR3 is made up of 15 amino acids. Trimming removed 0 bases from V and 8 bases from J; junction bases left unmatched: 9. Here the CDR3 DNA reads TGCGCCAGCAGCCAAGAGGGAACAGGGGAGGGAGGCTACACCTTC. It yields the protein CASSQEGTGEGGYTF.

The chain employs TRBV6-5 and TRBJ1-2; D unclear. This CDR3 has 14 amino acids. Trimming took 6 bases from V and 6 from J, leaving 17 bases between them. The V gene's germline CDR1 is MNHEY and CDR2 SVGAGI. CDR3 nucleotides: TGTGCCAGCAGCCCTGGTGCTAGGGTCCATGGCTACACCTTC. As protein: CASSPGARVHGYTF.

The rearrangement joins TRBV28 to TRBJ2-5; no firm D call. CDR1 and CDR2 (germline): MDHEN, SYDVKM. V was pared by 1 base and J by 3 bases, with 6 bases between. The CDR3 is 13 residues long. CDR3 bases: TGTGCCAGCAGTTTATCTTCGAAAGAGACCCAGTACTTC. Protein sequence: CASSLSSKETQYF.